The 2 T cell receptor beta chains reported below all come from one sample, sequenced in a study of tumor-infiltrating lymphocytes in localized non-small cell lung cancer. Generated by immunoSEQ multiplex PCR, the TCRdb table keeps only in-frame clones and is missing some. The sample holds 15,000 to 20,000 clones; roughly two thirds are singletons and the top ten take around 4.7%. The sample was lung tumor tissue. Receptor source: a human donor with non-small cell lung cancer.

The V gene is TRBV18, the J gene TRBJ1-5; no clear D. Germline V gives CDR1 KGHSH, CDR2 LQKENI. V shed 3 bases and J shed 0 bases, with 9 bases lying between them. The CDR3 spans 15 residues. The CDR3 sequence: CASSPLQDSNQPQHF. DNA of the CDR3: TGTGCCAGCTCACCGCTTCAGGATAGCAATCAGCCCCAGCATTTT.

The V gene is TRBV6-4, the J gene TRBJ1-1, with a tentative D call TRBD1 (5 bases). Trimming removed 2 bases from V and 2 bases from J, with 6 bases in between. Germline V gene lookup returns CDR1 MRHNA and CDR2 SNTAGT. The CDR3 length is 13 residues. The CDR3 reads CASSDRDNTEAFF. Here the CDR3 DNA reads TGTGCCAGCAGTGACCGGGACAACACTGAAGCTTTCTTT.